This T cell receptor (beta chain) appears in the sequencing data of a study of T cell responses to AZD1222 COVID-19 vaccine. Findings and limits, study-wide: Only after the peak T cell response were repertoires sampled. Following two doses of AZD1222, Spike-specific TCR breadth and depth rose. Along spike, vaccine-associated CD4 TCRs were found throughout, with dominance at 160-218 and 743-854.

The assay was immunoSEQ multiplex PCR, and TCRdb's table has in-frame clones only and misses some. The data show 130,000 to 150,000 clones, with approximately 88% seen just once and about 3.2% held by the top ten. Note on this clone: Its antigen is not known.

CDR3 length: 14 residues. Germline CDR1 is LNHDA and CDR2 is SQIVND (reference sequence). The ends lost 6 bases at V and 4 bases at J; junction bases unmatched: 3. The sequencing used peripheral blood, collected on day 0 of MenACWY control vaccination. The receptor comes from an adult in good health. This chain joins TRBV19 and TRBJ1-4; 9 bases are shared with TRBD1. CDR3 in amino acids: CASSQTGGNEKLFF. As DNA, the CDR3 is TGTGCCAGTAGCCAGACAGGGGGTAATGAAAAACTGTTTTTT.